This T cell receptor (beta chain) was retrieved from a study of blood T cell repertoires in COVID-19. Measured with immunoSEQ multiplex PCR; TCRdb has only the in-frame clones, and not every one. The sample carries fewer than 100,000 clones, less than 85% recorded once. Germline V gene lookup returns CDR1 SGDLS and CDR2 YYNGEE. The CDR3 has 15 residues. The V end lost 4 bases, the J end lost 1 base, and 11 bases lay between the germline ends. The material sequenced was peripheral blood. The rearrangement uses TRBV9 and TRBJ2-2; D is perhaps TRBD2 (7 bases). This receptor was taken from a woman in her 70s with acute or convalescent COVID-19. The DNA of the CDR3 is TGTGCCAGCAGCCGGGGGGCAGTGAACACCGGGGAGCTGTTTTTT. It codes for CASSRGAVNTGELFF.